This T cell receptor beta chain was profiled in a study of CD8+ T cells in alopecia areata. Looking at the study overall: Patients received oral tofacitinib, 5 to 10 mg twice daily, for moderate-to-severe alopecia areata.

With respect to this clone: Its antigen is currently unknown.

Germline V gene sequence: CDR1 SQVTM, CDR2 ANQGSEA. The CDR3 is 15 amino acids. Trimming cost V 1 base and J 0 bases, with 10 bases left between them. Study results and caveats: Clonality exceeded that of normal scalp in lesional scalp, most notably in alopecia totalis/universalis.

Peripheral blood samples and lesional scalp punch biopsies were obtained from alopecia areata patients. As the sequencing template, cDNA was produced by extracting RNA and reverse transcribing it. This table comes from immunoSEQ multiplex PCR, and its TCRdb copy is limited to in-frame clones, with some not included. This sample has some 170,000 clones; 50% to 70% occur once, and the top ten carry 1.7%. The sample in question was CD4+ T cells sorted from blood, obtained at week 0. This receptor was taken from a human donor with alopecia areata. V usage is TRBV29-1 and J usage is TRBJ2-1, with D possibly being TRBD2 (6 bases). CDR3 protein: CSVEGLGSSYNEQFF. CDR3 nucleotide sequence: TGCAGCGTTGAAGGGCTCGGGAGCTCCTACAATGAGCAGTTCTTC.